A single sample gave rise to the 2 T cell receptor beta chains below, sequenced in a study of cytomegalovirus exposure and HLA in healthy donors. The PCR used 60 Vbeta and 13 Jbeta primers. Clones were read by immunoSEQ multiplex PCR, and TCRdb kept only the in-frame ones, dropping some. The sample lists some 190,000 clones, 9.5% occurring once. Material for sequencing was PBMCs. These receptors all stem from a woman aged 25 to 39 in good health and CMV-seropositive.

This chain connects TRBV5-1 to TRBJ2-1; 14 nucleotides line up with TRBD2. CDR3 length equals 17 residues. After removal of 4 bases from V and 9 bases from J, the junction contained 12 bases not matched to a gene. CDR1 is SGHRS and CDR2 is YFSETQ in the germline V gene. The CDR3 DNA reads TGCGCCAGCAGCCTACCGGGACTAGCGGGAGCAATCGGTGAGCAGTTCTTC. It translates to CASSLPGLAGAIGEQFF.

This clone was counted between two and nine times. The CDR3 is CASRLTSGSSGELFF. Here the CDR3 DNA reads TGTGCCAGCAGACTGACTAGCGGGAGTTCCGGGGAGCTGTTTTTT. V gene TRBV2 combines with J gene TRBJ2-2; 12 nucleotides match TRBD2. After removal of 6 bases from V and 6 bases from J, the junction contained 5 bases not matched to a gene. The CDR3 covers 15 residues. Germline CDR1 and CDR2: SNHLY and FYNNEI.